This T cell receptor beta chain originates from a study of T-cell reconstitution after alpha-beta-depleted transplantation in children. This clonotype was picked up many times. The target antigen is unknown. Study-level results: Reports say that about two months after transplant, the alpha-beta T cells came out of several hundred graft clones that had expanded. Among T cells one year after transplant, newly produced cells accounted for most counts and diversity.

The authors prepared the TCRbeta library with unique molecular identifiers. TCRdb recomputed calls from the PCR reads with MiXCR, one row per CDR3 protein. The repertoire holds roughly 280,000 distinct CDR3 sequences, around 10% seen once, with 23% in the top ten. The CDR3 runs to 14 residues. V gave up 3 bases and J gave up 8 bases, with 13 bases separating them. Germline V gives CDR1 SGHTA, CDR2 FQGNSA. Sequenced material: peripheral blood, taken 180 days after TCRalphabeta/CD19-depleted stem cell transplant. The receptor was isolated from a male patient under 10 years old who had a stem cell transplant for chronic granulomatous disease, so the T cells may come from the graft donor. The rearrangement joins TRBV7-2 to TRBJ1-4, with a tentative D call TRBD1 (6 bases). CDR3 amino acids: CASSFGQQGEKLFF. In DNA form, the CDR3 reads TGTGCCAGCAGCTTCGGACAGCAGGGAGAAAAACTGTTTTTT.